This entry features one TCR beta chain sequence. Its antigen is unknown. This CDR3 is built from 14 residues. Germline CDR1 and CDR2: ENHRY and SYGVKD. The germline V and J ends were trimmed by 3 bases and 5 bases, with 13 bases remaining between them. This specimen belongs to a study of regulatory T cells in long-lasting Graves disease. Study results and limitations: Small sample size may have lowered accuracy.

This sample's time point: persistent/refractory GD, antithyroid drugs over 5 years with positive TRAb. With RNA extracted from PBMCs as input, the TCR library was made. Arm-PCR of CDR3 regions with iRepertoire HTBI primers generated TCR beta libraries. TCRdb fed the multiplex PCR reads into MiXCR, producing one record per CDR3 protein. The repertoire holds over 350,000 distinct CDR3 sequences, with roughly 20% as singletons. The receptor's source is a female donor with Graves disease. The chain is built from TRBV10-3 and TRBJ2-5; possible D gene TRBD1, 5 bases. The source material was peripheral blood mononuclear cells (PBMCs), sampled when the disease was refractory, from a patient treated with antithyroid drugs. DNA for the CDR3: TGTGCCATCAGTGAAAGGCAGGGCGGCGAGACCCAGTACTTC. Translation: CAISERQGGETQYF.